These T cell receptor beta chains were read from a single sample in a study of blood T cell repertoires in COVID-19. Assay used: immunoSEQ multiplex PCR; TCRdb lists only in-frame clones, some missing. The sample holds roughly 120,000 clones, 80% to 90% seen once. The sample comprised peripheral blood. The receptors were gathered from a woman aged 55-69 years with acute or convalescent COVID-19. CDR3s include the opening cysteine and the closing phenylalanine or tryptophan. Each record gives: CDR3 DNA, CDR3 protein, clone size, D gene, J gene, V gene. A D gene is named only where the DNA matches it firmly. Clone size, where shown, is once, few, many, or a class for clones that have expanded.

TGTGCCAGCAGCCCCGGACAGGGGAGGGGAACTGAAGCTTTCTTT | CASSPGQGRGTEAFF | - | TRBD1 | TRBJ1-1 | TRBV11-3
TGTGCCAGCAGCTCCACTATAAATGAGCAGTTCTTC | CASSSTINEQFF | - | - | TRBJ2-1 | TRBV9
TGTGCCAGCAGCTTTTCGGAGAATTCACCCCTCCACTTT | CASSFSENSPLHF | - | - | TRBJ1-6 | TRBV5-6
TGCGCCAGCAGCCAAGTCCGTACGAGTCGGTCTGAGCAGTTCTTC | CASSQVRTSRSEQFF | once | - | TRBJ2-1 | TRBV4-3
TGTGCCAGCAGTCTCTTAGGCGGTGAGCAGTTCTTC | CASSLLGGEQFF | - | - | TRBJ2-1 | TRBV6-5
TGTGCCAGCAGTTTACTAAGTGTGATGAACACTGAAGCTTTCTTT | CASSLLSVMNTEAFF | few | - | TRBJ1-1 | TRBV28
TGTGCCTGGAGTGGCGTCGGGGCCTACGAGCAGTACTTC | CAWSGVGAYEQYF | - | - | TRBJ2-7 | TRBV30
TGTGCCAGTAGAAAGACAGGGGGAGCAAACGAGCAGTACTTC | CASRKTGGANEQYF | - | TRBD1 | TRBJ2-7 | TRBV19
TGTGCCAGCAGCCAAGTGGGACAGAAGAATGGCTACACCTTC | CASSQVGQKNGYTF | - | TRBD1 | TRBJ1-2 | TRBV14
TGTGCCAGCAGCCAACCCGGACAGGGGGGAGAAGAGCAGTACTTC | CASSQPGQGGEEQYF | - | TRBD1 | TRBJ2-7 | TRBV4-2
TGTGCCAGCAGCTCGACAGGATATAGCACAGATACGCAGTATTTT | CASSSTGYSTDTQYF | - | - | TRBJ2-3 | TRBV7-3
TGTGCCAGCAGTTTTCCGGGTACAGATACGCAGTATTTT | CASSFPGTDTQYF | - | - | TRBJ2-3 | TRBV12-3/TRBV12-4
TGTGCCAGCAGCTTAGTGTACACCTCTGGAAACACCATATATTTT | CASSLVYTSGNTIYF | - | - | TRBJ1-3 | TRBV11-3
TGTGCCAGTAGTATGGGTCGTATAGCGGGGGGGCCGCGCACAGATACGCAGTATTTT | CASSMGRIAGGPRTDTQYF | - | TRBD2 | TRBJ2-3 | TRBV19
TGTGCCAGCAGTATCCGACTAGCGAGCACAGATACGCAGTATTTT | CASSIRLASTDTQYF | - | TRBD2 | TRBJ2-3 | TRBV2
TGTGCCAGCAGCGTAGAAACAGCCAACACTGAAGCTTTCTTT | CASSVETANTEAFF | once | - | TRBJ1-1 | TRBV9
TGTGCCAGCTTAGCGGGGGCGGCCCAGTACTTC | CASLAGAAQYF | once | TRBD2 | TRBJ2-5 | TRBV3-1/TRBV3-2
TGTGCCAGCAGCGTCCAGGCCATGAACACTGAAGCTTTCTTT | CASSVQAMNTEAFF | - | - | TRBJ1-1 | TRBV9
TGTGCCAGCAGCAAACCCAGGTGGGGGGATCAGCCCCAGCATTTT | CASSKPRWGDQPQHF | - | - | TRBJ1-5 | TRBV7-8
TGTGCCAGCTCGGGGCTAGCGGGGGCATCAGATACGCAGTATTTT | CASSGLAGASDTQYF | - | TRBD2 | TRBJ2-3 | TRBV6-5
TGTGCCAGCAGCGGGACAGGGGGAGAGAACAATGAGCAGTTCTTC | CASSGTGGENNEQFF | - | TRBD1 | TRBJ2-1 | TRBV3-1/TRBV3-2
TGTGCCAGCGGGACAGGGGCGACTGAAGCTTTCTTT | CASGTGATEAFF | - | TRBD1 | TRBJ1-1 | TRBV6-5
TGCGCCAGCAGCCCCTCCCCGGGGGGCCATGGCTACACCTTC | CASSPSPGGHGYTF | few | - | TRBJ1-2 | TRBV4-3
TGTGCCAGCAGCGTGCAGGCCTACACTGAAGCTTTCTTT | CASSVQAYTEAFF | - | - | TRBJ1-1 | TRBV9
TGTGCCAGCAGTGACCCCGGGAGGTCGGTGGATCGAGGCAATCAGCCCCAGCATTTT | CASSDPGRSVDRGNQPQHF | - | - | TRBJ1-5 | TRBV6-4
TGTGCCAGCAGCCTCCTTACGGGAGGGGCTTTCTTT | CASSLLTGGAFF | once | - | TRBJ1-1 | TRBV5-5
TGTGCCAGCAGCCCCAGCCCGACAGGGGTTCAGGCTTTCTTT | CASSPSPTGVQAFF | - | TRBD1 | TRBJ1-1 | TRBV4-2
TGTGCCAGCAGCTTGGGCAGGTTCGATCGCTCTGGAAACACCATATATTTT | CASSLGRFDRSGNTIYF | - | - | TRBJ1-3 | TRBV11-2
TGTGCCAGCAGGCGACAGGGGGCGAATGAGCAGTTCTTC | CASRRQGANEQFF | few | TRBD1 | TRBJ2-1 | TRBV7-9
TGTGCCACCAGCAGAGATGTAACGGTGCAAGAGACCCAGTACTTC | CATSRDVTVQETQYF | - | - | TRBJ2-5 | TRBV15
TGTGCCAGCCCCACAGGGGATACTGAAGCTTTCTTT | CASPTGDTEAFF | - | TRBD1 | TRBJ1-1 | TRBV6-4
TGTGCCAGCAGCTTGGGCAGGGATGAGACCCAGTACTTC | CASSLGRDETQYF | - | - | TRBJ2-5 | TRBV11-3
TGTGCCAGCAGTTTTGGTGGAGGAGGTGGCTACACCTTC | CASSFGGGGGYTF | - | - | TRBJ1-2 | TRBV12-3/TRBV12-4
TGTGCCAGCAGTGAGGACAGGGTCTCGAACACCGGGGAGCTGTTTTTT | CASSEDRVSNTGELFF | - | TRBD1 | TRBJ2-2 | TRBV6-1
TGCGCCAGCAGTGAGATCCTGCGTCTAAGGAGAGGGTGGACCACCATATATTTT | CASSEILRLRRGWTTIYF | - | - | TRBJ1-3 | TRBV10-1
TGTGCCTGGAACTATCAACGTCGAACCGGGACTGTCTCTGGAAACACCATATATTTT | CAWNYQRRTGTVSGNTIYF | - | - | TRBJ1-3 | TRBV30
TGTGCCACGGGGGAACCTGGAAACACCATATATTTT | CATGEPGNTIYF | - | - | TRBJ1-3 | TRBV7-9
TGTGCCAGCAGCGTAGACCGACAGGCACCGAACACTGAAGCTTTCTTT | CASSVDRQAPNTEAFF | - | - | TRBJ1-1 | TRBV9
TGTGCCTGGAGGGACAGGGTTGATCGTCAGCCCCAGCATTTT | CAWRDRVDRQPQHF | many | TRBD1 | TRBJ1-5 | TRBV30
TGTGCCAGCAGCTTAGGGGACAGGCCCTATGGCTACACCTTC | CASSLGDRPYGYTF | - | TRBD1 | TRBJ1-2 | TRBV6-6
TGTGCCAGCAGTCAATCTACCCGACAGACTGAAGCTTTCTTT | CASSQSTRQTEAFF | - | - | TRBJ1-1 | TRBV6-5
TGTGCCAGCAGTGAATCAGGGCCCCGGCAATACGAGCAGTACTTC | CASSESGPRQYEQYF | - | - | TRBJ2-7 | TRBV25-1
TGTGCCAGCAGCCGTGGCGGGGGGGCCGATACGCAGTATTTT | CASSRGGGADTQYF | - | TRBD2 | TRBJ2-3 | TRBV14
TGTGCCAGCAGCCCCGGGATCTCCACTGAAGCTTTCTTT | CASSPGISTEAFF | - | - | TRBJ1-1 | TRBV5-6
TGTGCCAGCAGTCGGACACCAGATACGCAGTATTTT | CASSRTPDTQYF | - | - | TRBJ2-3 | TRBV6-2/TRBV6-3
TGTGCCAGTAGTATAGCCGTAGGGGCGTATGGCTACACCTTC | CASSIAVGAYGYTF | few | - | TRBJ1-2 | TRBV19
TGTGCCAGCGGAATCGGGACATCTTCCTACGAGCAGTACTTC | CASGIGTSSYEQYF | - | - | TRBJ2-7 | TRBV11-3